This entry features one TCR beta chain sequence. This clone has a handful of counts. The antigen it recognizes is unknown. It has no much larger one-base neighbor in the sample; base qualities were not kept. This record comes from a study of blood T cell repertoires in COVID-19 (dated by TCRdb to 2019 to 2021). For the study in its entirety: Collaborator samples came from the United States, Italy and Spain and covered acute and convalescent phases of COVID-19. The material from the prospective study consisted of cDNA or gDNA derived from T cells, B-cell-depleted T cells, or PBMCs. Deeply sampled blood TCRbeta repertoires from subjects exposed to, actively infected with, or recovered from COVID-19 were included in the dataset. The repertoires were made available in a free public database intended to serve as a resource for research on the immune response to SARS-CoV-2. The samples were drawn from two sources: the first 160 participants of the ongoing ImmuneRACE study, and some 1,300 subjects contributed by 6 global collaborators. The sample metadata nearly always contained a de-identified subject ID, COVID-19 status, age in years and sex. Where HLA class I and class II types were available, the types were taken from metadata supplied by the sample provider, not from assay-based typing.

The CDR3 runs 13 amino acids, cysteine and phenylalanine included. Only the CDR3 portion is preserved as DNA: 39 bases, with reading frame beginning at the first base. V is shortened by 7 bases, J by 10 bases, and the region joining them spans 18 bases. In the prospective study, participants were about 18 to 89 years old, resided in about two dozen geographic areas of the United States, and were enrolled through a virtual design. To assign participants to cohorts, the prospective study relied on clinical history that participants themselves reported in a screening survey and a study questionnaire. Recovered participants in ImmuneRACE Cohort 3 were defined as having two consecutive negative NP/OP PCR tests, clearance from a healthcare professional, or resolution of symptoms. Each participant in the prospective study had whole blood, serum and a nasopharyngeal or oropharyngeal swab collected by mobile phlebotomists. Participants in the prospective study had the option to provide additional blood draws and questionnaires over an approximately 2-month period. Before DNA extraction, prospective study blood samples were shipped either frozen or at room temperature.

The paper as a whole reports these results and caveats: Clinical and demographic metadata were provided uncurated, with the amount varying by source and participant.

TCRbeta CDR3 regions were amplified from genomic DNA by means of the immunoSEQ Assay, a bias-controlled multiplex PCR. Concerning the study's data processing: Within the assay, amplification of reference gene primers was used to estimate how many nucleated cells each sample contained. To quantify the absolute abundance of each unique TCRbeta CDR3 rearrangement, sequence reads were collapsed and filtered. For each sample, productive Simpson clonality was calculated as the square root of Simpson's diversity index across productive rearrangements. Entries here come from immuneACCESS through TCRdb and include only in-frame sequences with V and J called. Some clones fail to appear in such tables; in the studies checked, an unresolved V gene covers under half of the shortfall, and the cause of the remainder is unknown. V, J and clone size were drawn from that table, and D and trimming were deduced from the DNA. This sample comprises about 160,000 clones, roughly 80% of them detected only once. The ten most abundant clones make up 3.4% of the sample.

This receptor was obtained from a woman aged 55-75 years who had recovered from COVID-19. The chain links TRBV12-3 or TRBV12-4 with TRBJ2-3; the D segment could be TRBD1, given 6 matching bases. Specimen: PBMCs or T cells enriched from blood (not recorded which). The CDR3 in this case is CASTYEWGQPQYF. The nucleotides read TGTGCCAGCACTTATGAATGGGGGCAACCGCAGTATTTT.